A selection of T cell receptor beta chains follows, all from one sample in a study of Ad26.COV2.S vaccination and SARS-CoV-2 variants. Data came from immunoSEQ multiplex PCR; TCRdb stores just in-frame clones and leaves some out. The repertoire consists of around 300,000 clones, with around 90% occurring once and the leading ten covering 5% to 6.5%. The sequenced sample was peripheral blood, obtained in a trial of Ad26.COV2.S vaccine versus placebo. These receptors came from a person aged 18-65 years who received the Ad26.COV2.S COVID-19 vaccine or a placebo. Each CDR3 is given with its conserved first and last residue. The D gene is left open where the match is weak. The size entry is marked missing in some rows and otherwise reads once, few, many or a size class.

d_gene,j_gene,v_gene,abundance,CDR3nt,CDR3aa
TRBD1,TRBJ1-2,TRBV5-6,NA,TGTGCCAGCAGCACAGGGACAGCCCTCTATGGCTACACCTTC,CASSTGTALYGYTF
NA,TRBJ1-4,TRBV28,NA,TGTGCCAGCAGTTCCGGGGGGTTGTACGAAAAACTGTTTTTT,CASSSGGLYEKLFF
NA,TRBJ2-2,TRBV10-3,NA,TGTGCCATCGGAAACCAGGGGGGGCATGACACCGGGGAGCTGTTTTTT,CAIGNQGGHDTGELFF
NA,TRBJ2-3,TRBV7-9,NA,TGTGCCAGCTTGGCCACAGATACGCAGTATTTT,CASLATDTQYF
NA,TRBJ1-1,TRBV4-1,NA,TGCGCCAGCAGCCAAGAGGGAGGGGAAGCTTTCTTT,CASSQEGGEAFF
NA,TRBJ1-1,TRBV6-5,NA,TGTGCCAGCAGTATCGAATCAAACACTGAAGCTTTCTTT,CASSIESNTEAFF
TRBD1,TRBJ2-3,TRBV19,few,TGTGCCAGTAGTACGACAGGGAGTACAGATACGCAGTATTTT,CASSTTGSTDTQYF
TRBD1,TRBJ1-2,TRBV6-5,NA,TGTGCCAGCACACAGCTTACAGGGGAGGATGGCTACACCTTC,CASTQLTGEDGYTF
NA,TRBJ2-1,TRBV7-6,NA,TGTGCCAGCAGCTTAGTACTAGGAGGGGAGCAGTTCTTC,CASSLVLGGEQFF
NA,TRBJ2-4,TRBV18,NA,TGTGCCAGCTCACCACAATCGTTCTCATCGGTAGCCAAAAACATTCAGTACTTC,CASSPQSFSSVAKNIQYF